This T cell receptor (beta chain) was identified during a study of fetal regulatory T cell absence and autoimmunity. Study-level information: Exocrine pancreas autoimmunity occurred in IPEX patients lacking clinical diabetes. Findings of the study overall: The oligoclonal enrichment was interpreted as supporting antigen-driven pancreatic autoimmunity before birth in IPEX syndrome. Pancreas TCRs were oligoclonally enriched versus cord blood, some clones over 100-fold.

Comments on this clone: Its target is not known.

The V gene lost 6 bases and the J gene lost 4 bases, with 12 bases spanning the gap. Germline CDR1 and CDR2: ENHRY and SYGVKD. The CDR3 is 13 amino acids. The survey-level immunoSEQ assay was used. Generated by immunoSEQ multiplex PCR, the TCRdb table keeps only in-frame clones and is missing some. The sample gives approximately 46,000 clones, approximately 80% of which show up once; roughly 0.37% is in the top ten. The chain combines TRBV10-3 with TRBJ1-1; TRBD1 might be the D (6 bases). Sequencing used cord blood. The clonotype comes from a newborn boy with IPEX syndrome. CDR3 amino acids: CAIRKGGGTEAFF. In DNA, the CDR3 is TGTGCCATCAGAAAGGGGGGAGGCACTGAAGCTTTCTTT.